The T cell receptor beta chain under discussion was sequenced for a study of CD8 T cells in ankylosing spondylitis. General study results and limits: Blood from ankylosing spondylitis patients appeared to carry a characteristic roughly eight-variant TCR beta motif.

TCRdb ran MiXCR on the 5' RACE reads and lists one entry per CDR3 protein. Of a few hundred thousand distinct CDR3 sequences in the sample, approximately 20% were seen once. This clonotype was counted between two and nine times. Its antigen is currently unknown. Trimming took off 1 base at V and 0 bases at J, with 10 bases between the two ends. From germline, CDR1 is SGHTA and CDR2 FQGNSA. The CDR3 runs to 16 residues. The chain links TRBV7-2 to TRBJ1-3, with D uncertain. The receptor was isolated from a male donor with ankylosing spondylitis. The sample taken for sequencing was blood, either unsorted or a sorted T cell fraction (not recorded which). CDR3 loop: CASSLEHTNSGNTIYF. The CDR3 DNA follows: TGTGCCAGCAGCTTAGAGCACACCAACTCTGGAAACACCATATATTTT.